This T cell receptor (beta chain) is drawn from a study of cytomegalovirus exposure and HLA in healthy donors (dated by TCRdb to 2017 to 2019). Background for the entire study: An earlier analysis of approximately 550 of the donors reported 250 to 300 Gb of sequence data and some 120 million unique TCR beta sequences from 150 million to 200 million T cells. An early release covering roughly 600 HLA-typed donors comprised approximately 290 gigabases of sequencing data and 65 million to 100 million unique TCR sequences. Among the roughly 430 genotyped donors, under 90% belonged to the genetic ancestry cluster associated with self-reported Caucasian donors. The study aimed to test whether signatures of past pathogen exposure could be identified by cataloging public T cell receptors. The study profiled the T cell repertoires of 500 to 800 subjects by immunosequencing and related them to cytomegalovirus serostatus. A separate validation cohort of roughly 110 different subjects was used in addition to the roughly 670-subject first cohort. High-throughput TCR immunosequencing, statistical association of individual TCRs with disease status, and machine learning were combined to predict cytomegalovirus infection status. A later analysis re-analyzed previously published TCR beta repertoires from 600 to 850 donors and added high-resolution HLA genotyping to study TCR occurrence patterns. In the later analysis, no new phenotypic data were used to find candidate immune exposures; instead, reliance was placed on TCR beta sequences and their occurrence across donors. In an earlier analysis of 550 to 700 of the donors, high-throughput TCR beta sequencing was used to judge whether each TCR beta V gene segment behaved as functional or pseudogenic. Donor age, sex, ethnicity and CMV serostatus were compiled alongside the repertoire data. Genome-wide SNP genotypes for about three fifths of the roughly 700 donors were used in a later genetic analysis, which treated that subset as a discovery cohort. Every repertoire in the discovery cohort had been generated on one and the same sequencing platform. Class I and class II HLA loci were covered by the typing at four-digit resolution. Typing coverage differed by locus: A, B, C, DRB1 and DQB1 were typed in roughly 629-630 donors, DQA1 in about 510, DPA1 in roughly 590, and DPB1 in approximately 450. About 5 DR-DQ haplotypes were handled as single units for association and clustering, since linkage in the cohort was strong. Across around 400 genotyped donors of the cohort, an average of about 220,000 unique TCR beta nucleotide sequences per donor were sequenced, and approximately 17% of those sequences were non-productive.

The cohort was made up of several hundred healthy bone marrow donors. Cohort members were all nominally healthy when sampled, although unrecorded immune exposures were likely present. Of the 550 to 750 cohort members, some 270 had positive CMV serostatus and about 360 had negative CMV serostatus, and CMV serostatus was not recorded for the donor. Each donor provided a peripheral blood sample, and peripheral blood mononuclear cells were used for TCR beta sequencing. The Qiagen DNeasy Blood Extraction Kit was used to extract genomic DNA from the blood cell samples. What the research found in general, with its limitations: In vitro tests confirmed that a few of the cytomegalovirus-associated TCR beta chains recognize cytomegalovirus antigens. In a later genetic analysis, fewer N-insertions in productive TCRs were reported among donors in an Asian-associated ancestry cluster than the roughly 640-donor mean. For the cohort, immune exposure information was limited to CMV serostatus. Across donors, most TCR sequences were observed very rarely, whereas some public TCRs were present in many individuals. The classifier was reported to diagnose cytomegalovirus status with high specificity and sensitivity in both the original and validation cohorts. Roughly uniform sequencing depth across donors was assumed in presence/absence analyses, although this assumption may not hold. According to a later analysis, TCR association rates differed among HLA loci, with DRB1 alleles showing the most associated TCRs and HLA-C alleles showing the fewest. An association between a missense DCLRE1C variant and V-gene and J-gene trimming of TCR beta chains was found in a later genetic analysis and replicated in an independent cohort. Because HLA typing was unavailable for some donors at each locus, only the typed subset was used in association tests. The authors suggested that the approach could potentially be extended to other disease states and immunological phenotypes. Because counts were too low, about 18 rarely observed V segments, including chromosome 9 orphons, were excluded from the earlier analysis of fewer than 650 of the donors. In a later analysis, most CMV-associated TCR beta chains were found to appear HLA-restricted, with HLA associations seemingly driven largely by CMV exposure. In an earlier analysis of more than 450 of the donors, most TCR beta V segments were observed in productive rearrangements about 87% or about 30% of the time, broadly matching IMGT annotations. The study listed 164 TCR beta chains as associated with cytomegalovirus. A later analysis associated 15,000 to 20,000 TCR beta sequences with specific HLA alleles at a false discovery rate of 0.05. The sequencing pipeline was judged likely to have produced a cluster of highly shared sequence variants as a technical artifact. Assigning TCR associations to individual alleles was difficult when HLA alleles, especially DR and DQ, strongly co-occurred. Compared with equally common non-associated chains, HLA-associated TCR beta chains in a later analysis were more clonally expanded and had lower generation probabilities. A further reported finding was that TCR beta sequences accurately predicted the HLA-A and HLA-B alleles for most subjects in the first cohort. Several of the top co-occurrence clusters appeared to be linked to parvovirus B19, influenza, CMV and Epstein-Barr virus, according to a later analysis. The cohort was sequenced for TCR beta chains only, and without alpha or paired-chain data the features that could be detected were limited. Correlated functional status among segregating V segments might be attributable to linkage disequilibrium, but an unknown experimental factor could not be ruled out.

The library was generated by the immunoSEQ multiplex PCR assay. The multiplex PCR relied on a mix of 60 forward primers for TCR Vbeta segments and 13 reverse primers for TCR Jbeta segments. The CDR3 region of rearranged TCR beta genes was amplified from genomic DNA with a multiplex PCR assay. The amplified TCR beta libraries were sequenced on the Illumina HiSeq System as 87-base-pair reads. In the original analysis: Across the 500 to 750 repertoires, a later analysis counted roughly 84 million unique TCR beta chains, roughly 11 million of which were shared by at least two donors. Raw reads were error-corrected and collapsed into unique sequences by a nearest-neighbor algorithm in which closely related sequences were merged to remove PCR and sequencing errors. V, D and J gene segments were assigned by aligning CDR3 sequences to IMGT reference sequences. For a sequence to be retained, a match of at least six nucleotides was required to both a V gene segment and a J gene segment. Rearrangements were classified as productive when the CDR3 lacked stop codons and remained in frame with V and J, and all other rearrangements were classified as non-productive. Following IMGT convention, CDR3 was defined as the stretch from the second conserved V-encoded cysteine to the conserved J-encoded phenylalanine. The earlier analysis of more than 450 of the donors excluded sequences that lacked an unambiguous match to a single V gene segment. In an earlier analysis of 587 of the donors, V segments were called functional above 56.7% productive rearrangements and were called segregating when the between-donor standard deviation exceeded 5%. A statistical classification framework was built for diagnosing cytomegalovirus status from the catalog of TCR beta chain sequences. V and J gene assignment, in a later analysis, came from comparing TCR nucleotide sequences with IMGT/GENE-DB human TR gene sequences. In a later analysis, CDR3 sequences and most-parsimonious VDJ recombination scenarios were assigned using the TCRdist pipeline. In a later analysis, each TCR beta chain was defined by its CDR3 amino acid sequence together with its V-gene family, and reads without a unique V-gene family were excluded. As a way to deal with suspected cross-contamination and a sequencing artifact, a later analysis dropped 450 to 700 nucleotide sequences that were highly shared and had low generation probability. A later analysis calculated a clonal expansion index for each public chain from normalized within-repertoire ranks of inferred template counts. Generation probabilities in a later analysis came from a VDJ recombination model fitted to out-of-frame rearrangements, and those results were checked against IGoR. In a later analysis, TCR-TCR, TCR-HLA and TCR-CMV co-occurrence was scored with hypergeometric tests, and a repertoire-size bias correction was applied to TCR pairs. False discovery rates were estimated in a later analysis by permuting HLA or CMV assignments 20 times. In a later analysis, co-occurring TCRs were grouped using DBSCAN, with TCRdist sequence similarity added in when clustering inside HLA-allele-positive subsets. Co-occurrence clustering excluded repertoires with fewer than 30,000 or more than 120,000 public chains, plus five with anomalous nucleotide sharing. TCRdb obtained this table from immuneACCESS and retained in-frame rearrangements with V and J assigned. These tables miss some clones; where compared with another copy, unresolved V genes account for less than half of the shortfall, and the remainder is unexplained. V and J calls and clone size follow that table, whereas D and trimming were derived from the DNA. In this sample the table shows 200,000 to 250,000 clones, under 90% of which occur a single time. The top ten clonotypes cover 1% to 1.5% of the sample.

Of note for this clone: The target of this receptor is not known. One base away there is no much larger clone; base qualities are not given.

This clonotype was obtained from a human donor in good health. The sample consisted of PBMCs.

At the DNA level, the sequence is TGTGCCAGCAGCTACCTAGCGGTTGGGAACACCGGGGAGCTGTTTTTT. It is translated as CASSYLAVGNTGELFF. The chain employs TRBV7-3 and TRBJ2-2; 7 nucleotides in the junction match TRBD2. In the germline V gene, CDR1 corresponds to SGHTA and CDR2 to FQGTGA. The CDR3 spans 16 residues, from the cysteine through the phenylalanine. The kept DNA is CDR3 alone, 48 bases in frame from the first base. Trimming accounts for 4 bases at V and 1 base at J, while the number of junction bases matched to no gene is 6.